This is a list of T cell receptor beta chains from one sample in a study of blood T cells in healthy people across ages. TCRdb called the 5' RACE reads again in MiXCR, with one record for every CDR3 protein. The sample lists about 1.1 million distinct CDR3 sequences; around two fifths were seen once. Specimen: blood. All receptors derive from a young man in good health. CDR3s include the opening cysteine and the closing phenylalanine or tryptophan. Fields, in order: J gene, clone size, D gene, V gene, CDR3 DNA, CDR3 protein. A D gene is named only where the DNA matches it firmly. A row's size may be missing; if present it is once, few, many or a size class.

>TRBJ2-5|few|-|TRBV7-2
TGTGCCAGCAGCTTAGCGTTAGAGACCCAGTACTTC
CASSLALETQYF
>TRBJ2-4|few|-|TRBV20-1
TGCAGTGCTAGAGATGGGCCTCCGCGACTAAACATTCAGTACTTC
CSARDGPPRLNIQYF
>TRBJ1-1|few|TRBD1|TRBV5-1
TGCGCCAGCAGCCCGGGGACAGGGATAGCGCTAGCTTTCTTT
CASSPGTGIALAFF
>TRBJ1-5|-|-|TRBV7-8
TGTGCCACCTCGTGGCAGGGCAATCAGCCCCAGCATTTT
CATSWQGNQPQHF
>TRBJ2-4|few|TRBD1|TRBV7-6
TGTGCCAGCAGCTTAGCTTGGCAGGGGGCGACCAAAAACATTCAGTACTTC
CASSLAWQGATKNIQYF
>TRBJ2-3|-|-|TRBV27
TGTGCCAACAGTTTTTCTGGGTTACAAGATACGCAGTATTTT
CANSFSGLQDTQYF
>TRBJ2-7|-|-|TRBV6-6
TGTGCCAGCAGCCTGGAGGGGGGAATACAGTACTTC
CASSLEGGIQYF
>TRBJ2-7|-|TRBD1|TRBV10-3
TGTACCATCAGTGAGTCCCGAGTACGACAGGGGGAATACGAGCAGTACTTC
CTISESRVRQGEYEQYF
>TRBJ1-4|-|-|TRBV5-1
TGCGCCAGCAGCTTGGCCGGCAATACCGAAAAACTGTTTTTT
CASSLAGNTEKLFF
>TRBJ2-3|few|TRBD1|TRBV20-1
TGCAGTGCTAGAGTTGTCGACAGGGATGGCACAGATACGCAGTATTTT
CSARVVDRDGTDTQYF
>TRBJ2-7|many|-|TRBV7-2
TGTGCCAGCAGCTTAGAAGGACAGCGTGTGAACTACGAGCAGTACTTC
CASSLEGQRVNYEQYF
>TRBJ2-7|few|-|TRBV7-8
TGTGCCAGCAGCTTATACCCAACCAATAGGGCCTACGAGCAGTACTTC
CASSLYPTNRAYEQYF
>TRBJ2-1|few|TRBD2|TRBV12-5
TGTGCTAGTGGTTTGGGGGGACTAGCGGGGATCGAGCAGTTCTTC
CASGLGGLAGIEQFF
>TRBJ1-4|-|-|TRBV5-1
TGCGCCAGCAGCTTGGGTTTCCAGGCAACTAATGAAAAACTGTTTTTT
CASSLGFQATNEKLFF
>TRBJ2-1|few|-|TRBV9
TGTGCCAGCAGCTCGGGAAGCGGCACCTACAATGAGCAGTTCTTC
CASSSGSGTYNEQFF
>TRBJ2-1|few|TRBD1|TRBV3-1
TGTGCCAGCAGCCAACGGGACAGGCAGTTCTTC
CASSQRDRQFF
>TRBJ2-6|-|TRBD1|TRBV28
TGTGCCAGCAGTTTATTGAAGGGGGCGGATGGGGCCAACGTCCTGACTTTC
CASSLLKGADGANVLTF
>TRBJ1-5|few|-|TRBV13
TGTGCCAGCAGCTTAGGCCTAGGGGGTGGTCAGCCCCAGCATTTT
CASSLGLGGGQPQHF
>TRBJ2-1|few|-|TRBV20-1
TGCAGTGCTAGAGATTCAGGTTTCTCCTACAATGAGCAGTTCTTC
CSARDSGFSYNEQFF
>TRBJ1-2|-|-|TRBV28
TGTGCCAGCAGTTCCATTCCAATGGGCTTAGGCAACTATGGCTACACCTTC
CASSSIPMGLGNYGYTF
>TRBJ1-2|many|-|TRBV10-3
TGTGCCATCAGTGAGTCGAACGGGGGCGGCTATGGCTACACCTTC
CAISESNGGGYGYTF
>TRBJ2-1|-|TRBD2|TRBV6-2/TRBV6-3
TGTGCCAGCATTGACACTAGCGGGGAGCAGTTCTTC
CASIDTSGEQFF
>TRBJ2-5|few|-|TRBV4-1
TGCGCCAGCAGCCAAGGAAGGGGACTCGCGAAAGAGACCCAGTACTTC
CASSQGRGLAKETQYF
>TRBJ1-5|few|-|TRBV28
TGTGCCAGCAGTTTAATGGGTGATCAGCCCCAGCATTTT
CASSLMGDQPQHF
>TRBJ2-5|-|TRBD2|TRBV5-1
TGCGCCAGCAGCTCCGGGACTACTCTCCAAGAGACCCAGTACTTC
CASSSGTTLQETQYF
>TRBJ1-2|-|TRBD1|TRBV10-3
TGTGCCATCAGTGAGTACCCACCGGGACAGGGCGACTATGGCTACACCTTC
CAISEYPPGQGDYGYTF
>TRBJ2-1|-|-|TRBV27
TGTGCCAGCAGTCCAAGGACCCCCTCAAGTTCTGAGCAGTTCTTC
CASSPRTPSSSEQFF
>TRBJ2-1|-|TRBD1|TRBV20-1
TGCAGTGCCCCTCGACAGGGACAAAGATGGGGTGAGCAGTTCTTC
CSAPRQGQRWGEQFF
>TRBJ2-5|few|-|TRBV10-3
TGTGCCATCAGTGAGTCGCCTACAGGGCCCCGAGGGCAGTACTTC
CAISESPTGPRGQYF
>TRBJ2-2|few|TRBD1|TRBV29-1
TGCAGCGTTGGACAGGGGATTAGCACCGGGGAGCTGTTTTTT
CSVGQGISTGELFF
>TRBJ1-4|-|TRBD1|TRBV5-1
TGCGCCAGCAGCTGGAAACAGGGGCCTAATGAAAAACTGTTTTTT
CASSWKQGPNEKLFF
>TRBJ1-1|-|-|TRBV7-2
TGTGCCAGCAGCTTATACGGACCGAACACTGAAGCTTTCTTT
CASSLYGPNTEAFF